This T cell receptor beta chain was obtained from a study of shared clonotypes between healthy human individuals. The assay used deep level. TCRdb's table, derived via immunoSEQ multiplex PCR, lists solely in-frame clones and lacks some. Of a few hundred thousand clones in the sample, around 87% were seen once. The trim removed 5 bases at V and 1 base at J, leaving 9 bases unmatched. Germline CDR1 reads SGDLS; CDR2 reads YYNGEE. The CDR3 covers 16 residues. The sequenced material came from memory CD8+ T cells sorted from blood. This sample's subset: CD45RO+ cells pooled with CCR7-negative TemRA cells. This clonotype originated in a man younger than 35 in good health. The V and J genes are TRBV9 and TRBJ2-5; 9 bases map to TRBD1. CDR3 sequence: CASSGRDRVFQETQYF. CDR3 bases: TGTGCCAGCAGTGGCCGGGACAGGGTCTTCCAAGAGACCCAGTACTTC.